This TCR beta chain stems from a study of sequential checkpoint blockade in melanoma. Sequenced by immunoSEQ multiplex PCR; TCRdb stores in-frame clones only, minus some. The sample lists more than 15,000 clones, 60% to 75% seen once, with about an eighth in the top ten. Documented treatment: randomized to nivolumab then ipilimumab (arm A) or the reverse (arm B). No patient had prior DNA-damaging chemotherapy. CDR3 size: 15 residues. The J segment lost 7 bases and the V segment lost 4 bases, leaving 8 bases of the junction unmatched. The V gene's germline CDR1 is LNHNV and CDR2 YYDKDF (reference sequence).

The gene calls are TRBV15 and TRBJ1-4; 8 bases align to TRBD1. The TCR originated in a human donor with melanoma. The sequenced sample was CD8+ T cells sorted from blood (inferred from file names), obtained from a patient given nivolumab and ipilimumab in sequence. The CDR3 DNA sequence: TGTGCCACCAGCACTTCCCGGGGACAGGCTGAAAAACTGTTTTTT. Translated, it gives CATSTSRGQAEKLFF.